This passage covers 22 T cell receptor beta chains from one sample sequenced in a study of early T cells in non-severe SARS-CoV-2 infection. TCRdb reprocessed the 5' RACE reads with MiXCR, giving one entry per CDR3 protein. The sample lists about 30,000 distinct CDR3 sequences; about 3.9% were seen once. Sequences were obtained from whole blood. The receptor source for this set is an adult who was a healthcare worker with PCR-confirmed SARS-CoV-2 infection or an uninfected control (not recorded which).

This chain links TRBV19 with TRBJ2-7; 7 bases fit TRBD2. CDR3 length: 16 residues. Germline CDR1 and CDR2: LNHDA and SQIVND (reference sequence). With 4 bases clipped from V and 7 bases from J, the junction kept 16 bases outside the gene matches. The CDR3 is CASSTVESGNFWEQYF. CDR3 in DNA: TGTGCCAGTAGTACCGTAGAGAGCGGGAACTTTTGGGAGCAGTACTTC.

Ten or more counts support this clonotype. The V call is TRBV30, the J call TRBJ1-1, with a tentative D call TRBD1 (6 bases). The CDR3 runs 14 residues. The germline V gene encodes CDR1 GTSNPN and CDR2 SVGIG (reference sequence). Trimming shortened V by 1 base and J by 6 bases, and 15 bases separated the two germline ends. CDR3 DNA: TGTGCCTGGAGTGGATGGGGGCAATACGCTGAAGCTTTCTTT. Residues: CAWSGWGQYAEAFF.

This clonotype appeared many times. The chain carries TRBV6-5 and TRBJ1-6; 11 nucleotides line up with TRBD1. Unmatched junction bases numbered 6, after V lost 6 bases and J lost 11 bases. This CDR3 spans 14 amino acids. CDR1 and CDR2 from the germline V gene are MNHEY and SVGAGI. The CDR3 here is CASSFGQGAPPLHF. The CDR3 DNA follows: TGTGCCAGCAGCTTTGGACAGGGGGCTCCACCCCTCCACTTT.

This clonotype has only a few counts. This chain connects TRBV2 to TRBJ1-6; TRBD1 aligns across 8 bases. This CDR3 comprises 14 residues. V lost 6 bases to trimming and J lost 8 bases; unmatched junction nucleotides: 6. Germline loops: CDR1 SNHLY, CDR2 FYNNEI. This CDR3 reads CASRRQGMDSPLHF. The CDR3 DNA reads as TGTGCCAGCAGGCGACAGGGGATGGATTCACCCCTCCACTTT.

This chain joins TRBV9 and TRBJ2-7; either TRBD1 or TRBD2 may fit D (5 bases each). Germline values: CDR1 SGDLS, CDR2 YYNGEE. The CDR3 runs 14 residues. Trimming took 0 bases from V and 6 from J, leaving 13 bases between them. CDR3 sequence: CASSVGGGRAEQYF. The CDR3 DNA reads as TGTGCCAGCAGCGTAGGTGGAGGCAGGGCCGAGCAGTACTTC.

In its sample, this clonotype was seen many times. The rearrangement uses TRBV7-6 and TRBJ2-1, with TRBD2 matching over 13 bases. Germline CDR1 SGHVS, CDR2 FNYEAQ. V was clipped by 5 bases and J by 0 bases; unmatched bases: 7. The CDR3 has 18 amino acids. The CDR3 DNA reads TGTGCCAGCAGCATGACTAGCGGGGGGCCAAGCTCCTACAATGAGCAGTTCTTC. This translates into CASSMTSGGPSSYNEQFF.

At least ten counts were recorded for this clonotype. The chain combines TRBV7-9 with TRBJ2-7; tentative D call: TRBD1 (6 bases). The germline V gene encodes CDR1 SEHNR and CDR2 FQNEAQ (reference sequence). This CDR3 spans 14 amino acids. V lost 7 bases to trimming and J lost 2 bases, with 15 bases between them. The CDR3 is CASKREGGPYEQYF. CDR3 DNA: TGTGCCAGCAAACGAGAAGGGGGTCCCTACGAGCAGTACTTC.

This clonotype has a count of ten or more. This chain links TRBV6-1 with TRBJ2-3; no clear D. In germline, CDR1 is MNHNS, CDR2 SASEGT. The CDR3 totals 14 residues. Trimming removed 4 bases at V and 6 bases at J, with 14 bases between. The CDR3, as DNA: TGTGCCAGCAGTGGCACCCTCGCCCGGGATACGCAGTATTTT. Amino acid sequence: CASSGTLARDTQYF.

This clonotype occurred many times. The chain links TRBV18 to TRBJ2-1; the match to TRBD2 covers 7 bases. Trimming removed 6 bases from V and 8 bases from J; junction bases left unmatched: 4. CDR3 length equals 12 residues. The germline V gene encodes CDR1 KGHSH and CDR2 LQKENI. CDR3 residues: CASSQRGDEQFF. The DNA for the CDR3 is TGTGCCAGCTCTCAGCGGGGCGATGAGCAGTTCTTC.

This clonotype was counted at least ten times. The chain links TRBV7-2 to TRBJ1-1; D gene unclear. CDR3 length equals 14 residues. Per germline, CDR1 SGHTA and CDR2 FQGNSA. Deletions cut 5 bases from V and 1 base from J, with 11 bases between. The CDR3 here is CASSIRTANTEAFF. The CDR3, as DNA: TGTGCCAGCAGCATCCGGACGGCGAACACTGAAGCTTTCTTT. The full variable domain, rest sourced from reference TRBV7-2 and TRBJ1-1, is GAGVSQSPSNKVTEKGKDVELRCDPISGHTALYWYRQSLGQGLEFLIYFQGNSAPDKSGLPSDRFSAERTGGSVSTLTIQRTQQEDSAVYLCASSIRTANTEAFFGQGTRLTVV.

The J gene is TRBJ1-2, the V gene TRBV4-1; unclear D gene. V lost 0 bases, J lost 8 bases, and 16 bases lay in between. Germline V CDR1 and CDR2: MGHRA, YSYEKL. The CDR3 is 15 amino acids. CDR3 in amino acids: CASSQDLSTSYGYTF. The CDR3 nucleotides are TGCGCCAGCAGCCAAGACTTGAGTACATCATACGGCTACACCTTC.

This clonotype came up many times. The chain joins TRBV2 to TRBJ2-3; TRBD1 agrees at 8 bases. CDR1 and CDR2 from the germline V gene are SNHLY and FYNNEI. With V trimmed by 6 bases and J by 8 bases, 4 bases remained unmatched. CDR3 size: 12 residues. CDR3 in DNA: TGTGCCAGCAGGCTCACAGGGGGTACGCAGTATTTT. It specifies CASRLTGGTQYF. Combining the CDR3 with reference TRBV2 and TRBJ2-3 gives the whole variable domain EPEVTQTPSHQVTQMGQEVILRCVPISNHLYFYWYRQILGQKVEFLVSFYNNEISEKSEIFDDQFSVERPDGSNFTLKIRSTKLEDSAMYFCASRLTGGTQYFGPGTRLTVL.

This clonotype was found many times. The V gene is TRBV7-2, the J gene TRBJ1-6; D gene unclear. V was trimmed by 5 bases and J by 9 bases, leaving 14 bases between them. CDR3 size: 14 residues. Germline CDR1 and CDR2: SGHTA and FQGNSA. The CDR3 reads CASSPLSWGSPLHF. In DNA form, the CDR3 reads TGTGCCAGCAGCCCCTTGTCCTGGGGTTCACCCCTCCACTTT.

This clonotype showed up just a few times. One end of the junction does not line up with germline, which may come from a read error. The rearrangement links TRBV29-1 to TRBJ1-1, with D unresolved. CDR3 length: 14 residues. Germline loops: CDR1 SQVTM, CDR2 ANQGSEA. CDR3 in amino acids: CNVEVVHEGTEAFF. DNA for the CDR3: TGCAACGTTGAAGTAGTGCACGAGGGCACTGAAGCTTTCTTT.

The chain uses TRBV6-2 or TRBV6-3 and TRBJ1-1; no reliable D call. Germline assignment: CDR1 MNHEY and CDR2 SVGEGT. V lost 4 bases and J 1 base, leaving 10 bases between the germline ends. This CDR3 is 14 amino acids long. CDR3 amino acids: CASSSGRWNTEAFF. DNA for the CDR3: TGTGCCAGCAGTTCCGGACGGTGGAACACTGAAGCTTTCTTT.

This clonotype was seen many times. The gene calls are TRBV14 and TRBJ2-7; 7 positions match TRBD1. Trimming cost V 3 bases and J 6 bases; bases outside gene matches: 11. CDR3 length: 15 residues. Germline-derived CDR1 and CDR2 are SGHDN and FVKESK. The CDR3 spells CASSQILGQIGEQYF. CDR3 DNA sequence: TGTGCCAGCAGCCAGATCCTGGGACAGATAGGCGAGCAGTACTTC. Based on the CDR3 plus reference TRBV14 and TRBJ2-7, the full variable domain is EAGVTQFPSHSVIEKGQTVTLRCDPISGHDNLYWYRRVMGKEIKFLLHFVKESKQDESGMPNNRFLAERTGGTYSTLKVQPAELEDSGVYFCASSQILGQIGEQYFGPGTRLTVT.

This clonotype was picked up many times. This chain uses TRBV28 with TRBJ1-5; D is ambiguous. Deletions cut 7 bases from V and 4 bases from J, with 8 bases between. CDR1 MDHEN and CDR2 SYDVKM come from the germline V gene. The CDR3 contains 12 residues. This CDR3 is CASMAGNQPQHF. For the CDR3, the DNA is TGTGCCAGCATGGCGGGGAATCAGCCCCAGCATTTT. The full variable domain, completed using reference TRBV28 and TRBJ1-5, is DVKVTQSSRYLVKRTGEKVFLECVQDMDHENMFWYRQDPGLGLRLIYFSYDVKMKEKGDIPEGYSVSREKKERFSLILESASTNQTSMYLCASMAGNQPQHFGDGTRLSIL.

This clonotype was counted between two and nine times. This rearrangement joins TRBV4-3 to TRBJ1-4; D unresolved. The germline V and J ends were trimmed by 4 bases and 5 bases, with 14 bases remaining between them. The CDR3 has 15 amino acids. CDR1 is LGHNA and CDR2 is YSLEER in the germline V gene. The CDR3 protein is CASSRSGAKNEKLFF. The CDR3 region has the DNA TGCGCCAGCAGCCGAAGCGGAGCAAAGAATGAAAAACTGTTTTTT.

This clonotype was found many times. The chain links TRBV5-1 to TRBJ2-1; no clear D gene. Trimming removed 3 bases at V and 9 bases at J, with 13 bases between. This CDR3 is built from 13 residues. Looked up from germline, CDR1 is SGHRS and CDR2 is YFSETQ. CDR3 in DNA: TGCGCCAGCAGCTCGGATGCGGTTGGTGAGCAGTTCTTC. It encodes CASSSDAVGEQFF.

This clonotype was seen many times. This sequence joins TRBV24-1 and TRBJ2-2, with a tentative D call TRBD2 (5 bases). CDR1 and CDR2 from the germline V gene are KGHDR and SFDVKD. The V gene lost 9 bases and the J gene lost 2 bases, with 12 bases spanning the gap. The CDR3 length is 14 residues. The CDR3 loop is CATSLTTNTGELFF. Here the CDR3 DNA reads TGTGCCACCTCACTGACTACAAACACCGGGGAGCTGTTTTTT.

At least ten counts were recorded for this clonotype. The rearrangement joins TRBV7-9 to TRBJ2-7, with D maybe TRBD1 (6 bases). Trimming took 5 bases from V and 8 from J, leaving 16 bases between them. From germline, CDR1 is SEHNR and CDR2 FQNEAQ (reference sequence). This CDR3 contains 13 residues. The CDR3 sequence is CASSPTGGEKQYF. The CDR3, as DNA: TGTGCCAGCAGCCCGACTGGGGGCGAGAAGCAGTACTTC.

This clonotype was picked up many times. The J gene is TRBJ2-7, the V gene TRBV29-1, with TRBD2 matching over 9 bases. The CDR3 length is 12 residues. The V gene end was trimmed by 5 bases and the J gene end by 10 bases; junction bases not matched to a gene: 9. Germline-derived CDR1 and CDR2 are SQVTM and ANQGSEA. The CDR3 region is CSVSTASGDQYF. In nucleotides, the CDR3 is TGCAGCGTTTCAACGGCTAGCGGGGACCAGTACTTC.